A single sample gave rise to the 21 T cell receptor beta chains below, sequenced in a study of blood T cell repertoires in COVID-19. Here immunoSEQ multiplex PCR was the method, and the copy in TCRdb shows in-frame clones only, minus some. In the table there are under 200,000 clones, less than 90% of which are singletons. Specimen: peripheral blood. These receptor sequences come from a man between 65 and 85 years old with active or convalescent COVID-19.

This chain joins TRBV10-2 and TRBJ1-4; TRBD1 matches at 9 bases. V dropped 10 bases and J dropped 2; count of bases not matched to a gene: 5. Looked up from germline, CDR1 is WSHSY and CDR2 is SAAADI. There are 14 residues in the CDR3. The CDR3 bases are TGCGCCACCCGGGACAGGGTGACTAATGAAAAACTGTTTTTT. Its translation: CATRDRVTNEKLFF.

The gene calls are TRBV6-6 and TRBJ1-2; D ambiguous. CDR3 length equals 13 residues. V was pared by 6 bases and J by 4 bases, with 12 bases between. The germline V gene encodes CDR1 MNHNY and CDR2 SVGAGI (reference sequence). This CDR3 is CASSPEGIYGYTF. DNA for the CDR3: TGTGCCAGCAGCCCTGAGGGAATCTATGGCTACACCTTC.

The V gene is TRBV10-1, the J gene TRBJ2-1; 11 bases line up with TRBD2. Germline V gene data show CDR1 as WNHNN and CDR2 as SYGVQD (reference sequence). This CDR3 comprises 19 residues. Trimming cost V 0 bases and J 2 bases; bases outside gene matches: 9. CDR3 residues: CASSESILAGVGTYNEQFF. Written as DNA, the CDR3 is TGCGCCAGCAGTGAGTCGATACTAGCGGGGGTAGGCACCTACAATGAGCAGTTCTTC.

DNA of the CDR3: TGTGCCAGCAGCTCCAGACTAGCTCCGGGAGCAGATACGCAGTATTTT. It specifies CASSSRLAPGADTQYF. The V and J genes are TRBV11-2 and TRBJ2-3, with 7 bases identical to TRBD2. V shed 4 bases, J shed 4 bases, and the junction held 11 bases outside the gene matches. The CDR3 is 16 amino acids. Germline CDR1 reads SGHAT; CDR2 reads FQNNGV. Based on the CDR3 plus reference TRBV11-2 and TRBJ2-3, the full variable domain is EAGVAQSPRYKIIEKRQSVAFWCNPISGHATLYWYQQILGQGPKLLIQFQNNGVVDDSQLPKDRFSAERLKGVDSTLKIQPAKLEDSAVYLCASSSRLAPGADTQYFGPGTRLTVL.

The chain links TRBV29-1 to TRBJ1-2; weak D call: TRBD1 (6 bases). The CDR3 is 13 residues long. Germline V lookup: CDR1 SQVTM, CDR2 ANQGSEA. V was trimmed by 4 bases and J by 2 bases, leaving 11 bases between them. CDR3 DNA: TGCAGCGTTGGCAGGGGCGCAAACTATGGCTACACCTTC. Translation: CSVGRGANYGYTF.

The chain carries TRBV21-1 and TRBJ2-7; the table's TRBD1 call for D was not verified on the DNA. TRBV21-1 has pseudogene status. This CDR3 contains 15 residues. Here the CDR3 reads CASSTDRGRLYEQYF. The CDR3 bases are TGTGCCAGCAGCACAGACAGGGGGCGGTTATACGAGCAGTACTTC.

DNA of the CDR3: TGCGCCAGCAGCCACGGACAGGGGACTTACGAGCAGTACTTC. As protein: CASSHGQGTYEQYF. The chain has TRBV5-1 and TRBJ2-7; 9 bases line up with TRBD1. Trimming removed 4 bases from V and 4 bases from J; junction bases left unmatched: 6. CDR1 is SGHRS and CDR2 is YFSETQ in the germline V gene. The length of the CDR3 is 14 residues. Combining the CDR3 with reference TRBV5-1 and TRBJ2-7 gives the whole variable domain KAGVTQTPRYLIKTRGQQVTLSCSPISGHRSVSWYQQTPGQGLQFLFEYFSETQRNKGNFPGRFSGRQFSNSRSEMNVSTLELGDSALYLCASSHGQGTYEQYFGPGTRLTVT.

A single count supports this clone. This chain links TRBV4-1 with TRBJ2-3; D may be TRBD2 (6 bases). Trimming stripped 0 bases from V and 3 bases from J, with 10 bases between. The CDR3 runs 15 residues. Germline CDR1 and CDR2: MGHRA and YSYEKL. As DNA, the CDR3 is TGCGCCAGCAGCCAAGATGGGAGGAGGACAGATACGCAGTATTTT. Its translation: CASSQDGRRTDTQYF.

The chain has TRBV5-1 and TRBJ2-7; TRBD1 agrees at 10 bases. Looked up from germline, CDR1 is SGHRS and CDR2 is YFSETQ. The CDR3 has 14 residues. V was pared by 4 bases and J by 6 bases, with 7 bases of the junction left unmatched. CDR3 bases: TGCGCCAGCAGCCCCCGGGACAGGGGTGGCGAGCAGTACTTC. It codes for CASSPRDRGGEQYF.

In DNA, the CDR3 is TGTGCCAGCAGCTCCTCCGGGGGGCCTGAGACCCAGTACTTC. The encoded protein is CASSSSGGPETQYF. The chain combines TRBV11-2 with TRBJ2-5; possible D gene TRBD2, 7 bases. V lost 4 bases and J 5 bases, leaving 14 bases between the germline ends. The germline gives CDR1 SGHAT, CDR2 FQNNGV. The CDR3 covers 14 residues.

This chain uses TRBV5-1 with TRBJ2-5, with 8 bases matching TRBD2. The CDR3 runs to 16 residues. Losses at the gene ends were 3 bases for V and 2 bases for J; bases not matched to a gene: 9. Germline CDR1 and CDR2: SGHRS and YFSETQ. The CDR3 here is CASSWDTGGPQETQYF. In DNA, the CDR3 is TGCGCCAGCAGCTGGGATACGGGGGGGCCACAAGAGACCCAGTACTTC.

This chain joins TRBV5-8 and TRBJ2-7; no definite D call. The CDR3 sequence is 13 residues long. V dropped 7 bases and J dropped 2 bases, with 13 bases sitting between them. Germline CDR1 reads SGHTS; CDR2 reads YDEGEE. The CDR3 region has the DNA TGTGCCAGCCGAGGAGTAGTGGCCTACGAGCAGTACTTC. It specifies CASRGVVAYEQYF.

This chain connects TRBV18 to TRBJ1-4, with D perhaps matching TRBD1 (6 bases). Germline V CDR1 and CDR2: KGHSH, LQKENI. There are 15 residues in the CDR3. V lost 2 bases and J lost 4, with 11 bases in between. The CDR3 loop is CASSPGQPINEKLFF. The DNA for the CDR3 is TGTGCCAGCTCACCAGGACAGCCGATTAATGAAAAACTGTTTTTT.

The chain is built from TRBV28 and TRBJ1-3, with D unresolved. This CDR3 has 11 amino acids. CDR1 is MDHEN and CDR2 is SYDVKM in the germline V gene. V was trimmed by 6 bases and J by 3 bases, leaving 3 bases between them. The CDR3 DNA reads TGTGCCAGCAGGAGTGGAAACACCATATATTTT. This codes for CASRSGNTIYF.

Regarding this clone: Mismatch with germline at one junction end may stem from a read error. This chain connects TRBV5-4 to TRBJ2-3, with 8 bases matching TRBD2. In germline, CDR1 is SGHNT, CDR2 YYREEE (reference sequence). The CDR3 is 15 residues long. The chain's CDR3 is CASATWLAGTDTQYF. CDR3 coding DNA: TGTGCCAGCGCTACGTGGCTAGCGGGCACTGATACGCAGTATTTT.

The rearrangement uses TRBV7-8 and TRBJ1-1, with 7 nucleotides matching TRBD1. This CDR3 comprises 13 residues. The germline CDR1 and CDR2 sequences are SGHVS and FQNEAQ. The J segment lost 5 bases and the V segment lost 6 bases, leaving 6 bases of the junction unmatched. The CDR3 spells CASSLGGQTEAFF. DNA of the CDR3: TGTGCCAGCAGTCTAGGGGGACAGACTGAAGCTTTCTTT.

This sequence joins TRBV20-1 and TRBJ2-1, with unresolved D. CDR1 is DFQATT and CDR2 is SNEGSKA in the germline V gene (reference sequence). V dropped 3 bases and J dropped 0 bases, with 6 bases sitting between them. The CDR3 has 13 residues. CDR3 coding DNA: TGCAGTGCTAGTCTCAGCTCCTACAATGAGCAGTTCTTC. Translated, it gives CSASLSSYNEQFF.

This chain uses TRBV15 with TRBJ1-4; 12 nucleotides agree with TRBD1. Germline loops: CDR1 LNHNV, CDR2 YYDKDF (reference sequence). The CDR3 extends over 16 amino acids. J lost 5 bases, V lost 1 base, and 2 bases had no gene match. The CDR3 protein is CATSRGGQGANEKLFF. CDR3 coding DNA: TGTGCCACCAGCAGAGGGGGACAGGGGGCGAATGAAAAACTGTTTTTT. Drawing the rest from reference TRBV15 and TRBJ1-4, the complete variable domain is DAMVIQNPRYQVTQFGKPVTLSCSQTLNHNVMYWYQQKSSQAPKLLFHYYDKDFNNEADTPDNFQSRRPNTSFCFLDIRSPGLGDTAMYLCATSRGGQGANEKLFFGSGTQLSVL.

CDR3 residues: CSVGTEDYEQYF. CDR3 in DNA: TGCAGCGTTGGGACGGAGGACTACGAGCAGTACTTC. The chain links TRBV29-1 to TRBJ2-7; D might be TRBD2 (5 bases). V shed 4 bases and J shed 3 bases, with 10 bases lying between them. The CDR3 is 12 residues long. Germline CDR1 reads SQVTM; CDR2 reads ANQGSEA.

This chain joins TRBV28 and TRBJ1-3, with TRBD1 as a possible D gene (5 bases). Germline V gene lookup returns CDR1 MDHEN and CDR2 SYDVKM. CDR3 size: 17 residues. V was clipped by 5 bases and J by 2 bases, with 19 bases between them. The CDR3 loop reads CASSPGWTSVAGNTIYF. In nucleotides, the CDR3 is TGTGCCAGCAGTCCAGGGTGGACGTCTGTCGCTGGAAACACCATATATTTT.

The rearrangement uses TRBV7-6 and TRBJ2-3; 9 positions agree with TRBD2. Germline V gene lookup returns CDR1 SGHVS and CDR2 FNYEAQ. The CDR3 runs 20 residues. V lost 4 bases, J lost 4 bases, and 21 bases stayed unmatched. The CDR3 loop reads CASSSRAGASGAHASDTQYF. CDR3 sequence (DNA): TGTGCCAGCAGCTCCCGCGCCGGCGCTAGCGGGGCTCATGCATCAGATACGCAGTATTTT.